The 5 T cell receptor beta chains given below trace back to one sample, sequenced in a study of T cells in Graves' hyperthyroidism and ophthalmopathy. Amplification yielded TCR beta CDR3 regions, with RNA transcripts as the source. In the first-round RT-PCR of the TCR CDR3, the HTBI primer set was used. A single record per CDR3 protein comes from TCRdb applying MiXCR to the multiplex PCR reads. Of more than 450,000 distinct CDR3 sequences listed, 15% to 20% are singletons. The sequencing sample was made of blood. These receptors all come from a man between 40 and 49 years old with Graves' ophthalmopathy.

The V and J genes are TRBV30 and TRBJ2-3; 12 bases match TRBD2. The germline gives CDR1 GTSNPN, CDR2 SVGIG (reference sequence). The CDR3 loop spans 14 amino acids. The V and J ends lost 3 bases and 5 bases, in that order; junction bases with no gene match: 3. Here the CDR3 reads CAWRTSGSKDTQYF. Written as DNA, the CDR3 is TGTGCCTGGAGGACTAGCGGGAGTAAAGATACGCAGTATTTT.

This clonotype was observed a handful of times. The chain links TRBV19 to TRBJ2-2, with 8 bases that match TRBD1. The CDR3 runs to 18 residues. Germline V gives CDR1 LNHDA, CDR2 SQIVND (reference sequence). V shed 0 bases, J shed 6 bases, and the junction held 12 bases outside the gene matches. CDR3: CASSIEGTGTGGPGELFF. The CDR3 nucleotides are TGTGCCAGTAGTATAGAGGGGACTGGGACAGGAGGTCCCGGGGAGCTGTTTTTT. Drawing the rest from reference TRBV19 and TRBJ2-2, the complete variable domain is DGGITQSPKYLFRKEGQNVTLSCEQNLNHDAMYWYRQDPGQGLRLIYYSQIVNDFQKGDIAEGYSVSREKKESFPLTVTSAQKNPTAFYLCASSIEGTGTGGPGELFFGEGSRLTVL.

The chain joins TRBV3-1 to TRBJ1-1; a possible D gene is TRBD1 (5 bases). There are 15 residues in the CDR3. The V end lost 1 base, the J end lost 2 bases, and 11 bases lay between the germline ends. Germline assignment: CDR1 LGHDT and CDR2 YNNKEL (reference sequence). CDR3 in amino acids: CASSQVGRLNTEAFF. The DNA of the CDR3 is TGTGCCAGCAGCCAAGTGGGACGGTTAAACACTGAAGCTTTCTTT.

This clonotype occurred many times. Here the CDR3 reads CASSSPGRPYEQYF. CDR3 coding DNA: TGTGCCAGCAGCTCCCCGGGACGGCCTTACGAGCAGTACTTC. The genes are TRBV5-5 and TRBJ2-7; TRBD1 or TRBD2 may be the D gene (5 bases each). V shed 3 bases and J shed 4 bases, with 14 bases lying between them. This CDR3 has 14 residues. CDR1 and CDR2 from the germline V gene are SGHKS and YYEKEE (reference sequence).

V gene TRBV3-1 combines with J gene TRBJ2-2, with D unclear. Germline CDR1 LGHDT, CDR2 YNNKEL (reference sequence). Trimming shortened V by 1 base and J by 0 bases, and 3 bases separated the two germline ends. CDR3 length: 14 residues. The CDR3 protein is CASSQVANTGELFF. The CDR3 DNA is TGTGCCAGCAGCCAAGTGGCGAACACCGGGGAGCTGTTTTTT.